Listed below are T cell receptor beta chains from one sample, sequenced in a study of PD-1 blockade in classical Hodgkin lymphoma. Some clones are missing from TCRdb's copy, which holds only in-frame ones; the method was immunoSEQ multiplex PCR. The sample has about 44,000 clones; roughly 65% are singletons. This material consisted of peripheral blood mononuclear cells (PBMCs), taken before the fourth cycle of nivolumab. The origin of the receptors is a human donor with classical Hodgkin lymphoma. CDR3s leave out the opening cysteine and the closing phenylalanine or tryptophan.

TRBV7-2	TRBJ2-1	ASSLPPGAINEQF
TRBV28	TRBJ2-7	ASSFSMGLGYHEQY
TRBV19	TRBJ2-2	ASSIGGTGSATGELF
TRBV14	TRBJ1-1	ASSLMGRMNTEAF
TRBV28	TRBJ1-5	ASSLAGSNQPQH
TRBV25-1	TRBJ2-2	ASSEAARGNTGELF
TRBV30	TRBJ2-3	AWSGSHMNPRENVEDTQY
TRBV5-6	TRBJ2-7	ASSWFSSGRAYEQY
TRBV10-1	TRBJ2-3	ASSESGGGQTQY
TRBV27	TRBJ2-3	ASSLSYGRTADTQY
TRBV7-2	TRBJ1-2	ASSLVGGGIYGYT
TRBV19	TRBJ2-3	ASERTGEADTQY
TRBV14	TRBJ2-7	ASSQVYTGGSEQY
TRBV6-5	TRBJ2-7	ASSYGPGPSYEQY
TRBV27	TRBJ1-1	ASSSQGAYGTEAF
TRBV28	TRBJ2-7	ASSFSGIINEQY
TRBV14	TRBJ1-6	ASSQDRGSYNSPLH